Listed here are 9 T cell receptor beta chains from one sample, sequenced in a study of T cell repertoires in cytomegalovirus infection. TCRdb analysed the reads with MiXCR anew, one entry per CDR3 protein. The data contain 200,000 to 300,000 distinct CDR3 sequences, approximately 13% of them singletons. The sequenced sample was PBMCs. These receptors were taken from a human donor in good health (CMV status not recorded). Some clones in this sample may be carry-over from other donors' samples.

The V gene is TRBV18, the J gene TRBJ1-2; TRBD1 matches 7 bases. Per germline, CDR1 KGHSH and CDR2 LQKENI. V was clipped by 4 bases and J by 3 bases; unmatched bases: 2. This CDR3 has 13 amino acids. CDR3 amino acids: CASSRGQDYGYTF. DNA of the CDR3: TGTGCCAGCTCACGTGGACAGGACTATGGCTACACCTTC.

Only a few counts were recorded for this clonotype. The chain combines TRBV4-1 with TRBJ1-1; D is undetermined. Germline-derived CDR1 and CDR2 are MGHRA and YSYEKL. The CDR3 sequence is 14 residues long. The V and J ends lost 4 bases and 0 bases respectively, with 9 bases between them. In DNA, the CDR3 is TGCGCCAGCAGCCCAGCTGTAGTGAACACTGAAGCTTTCTTT. Translation: CASSPAVVNTEAFF.

Comment on this clonotype: It may be a read error: a sequence one base away is much more abundant. The chain uses TRBV24-1 and TRBJ1-5; 8 positions agree with TRBD1. The CDR3 is 16 residues long. Unmatched junction bases numbered 7, after V lost 5 bases and J lost 2 bases. CDR1 KGHDR and CDR2 SFDVKD come from the germline V gene. The CDR3 sequence: CATSGPKTGGNQPQHF. The CDR3 DNA reads TGTGCCACCAGTGGCCCGAAGACAGGGGGCAATCAGCCCCAGCATTTT.

This clonotype was recorded many times. This chain joins TRBV7-2 and TRBJ1-5; D gene uncertain. This CDR3 contains 13 residues. Germline V gene sequence: CDR1 SGHTA, CDR2 FQGNSA. The germline V and J ends were trimmed by 0 bases and 5 bases, with 5 bases remaining between them. CDR3 DNA sequence: TGTGCCAGCAGCTTAGCAGGGTATCAGCCCCAGCATTTT. Translation gives CASSLAGYQPQHF.

This rearrangement joins TRBV2 to TRBJ2-2; the D gene is possibly TRBD1 (6 bases). V was cut by 5 bases and J by 8 bases, with 12 bases left in between. CDR1 and CDR2 from the germline V gene are SNHLY and FYNNEI. The CDR3 runs 13 residues. DNA of the CDR3: TGTGCCAGCAGTTCAGGGGTAGCGGGGGAGCTGTTTTTT. The encoded protein is CASSSGVAGELFF. The full variable domain, rest sourced from reference TRBV2 and TRBJ2-2, is EPEVTQTPSHQVTQMGQEVILRCVPISNHLYFYWYRQILGQKVEFLVSFYNNEISEKSEIFDDQFSVERPDGSNFTLKIRSTKLEDSAMYFCASSSGVAGELFFGEGSRLTVL.

This clonotype was seen at least ten times. The chain is built from TRBV12-3 or TRBV12-4 and TRBJ1-1; 8 bases match TRBD1. The CDR3 length is 17 residues. The J segment lost 6 bases and the V segment lost 2 bases, leaving 14 bases of the junction unmatched. CDR3 sequence (DNA): TGTGCCAGCAGTTTACTGCCAAGCCAGGGGGCGCGGTCTGAAGCTTTCTTT. It codes for CASSLLPSQGARSEAFF.

This clonotype occurred many times. The chain employs TRBV7-9 and TRBJ1-1; D unresolved. CDR1 is SEHNR, CDR2 FQNEAQ, per germline (reference sequence). Trimming took off 6 bases at V and 1 base at J, with 9 bases between the two ends. The CDR3 runs 13 residues. CDR3 sequence: CASSSTRNTEAFF. As DNA, the CDR3 is TGTGCCAGCAGTTCCACTAGGAACACTGAAGCTTTCTTT.

This clonotype was seen many times. The chain uses TRBV7-2 and TRBJ1-2, with unresolved D. The CDR3 is 12 amino acids. V lost 1 base, J lost 7 bases, and 7 bases lay in between. Germline V gene data show CDR1 as SGHTA and CDR2 as FQGNSA. The CDR3 protein is CASSLVGVGYTF. For the CDR3, the DNA is TGTGCCAGCAGCTTAGTTGGGGTTGGCTACACCTTC.

This clonotype was seen many times. CDR3 sequence: CASSLYTSGGREKETQYF. The CDR3 region has the DNA TGTGCCAGCAGCTTATATACTAGCGGGGGCCGAGAGAAAGAGACCCAGTACTTC. The rearrangement uses TRBV7-2 and TRBJ2-5, with TRBD2 matching over 11 bases. The CDR3 loop spans 18 amino acids. Germline CDR1 is SGHTA and CDR2 is FQGNSA. V lost 2 bases, J lost 3 bases, and 11 bases stayed unmatched.